These 10 T cell receptor beta chains were all obtained from the same sample, sequenced in a study of early T cells in non-severe SARS-CoV-2 infection. TCRdb re-analysed the 5' RACE reads in MiXCR, keeping a single row per CDR3 protein. The table has tens of thousands of distinct CDR3 sequences, over 11% seen once. Sequenced sample: whole blood. The receptors here all came from an adult who was a healthcare worker with PCR-confirmed SARS-CoV-2 infection or an uninfected control (not recorded which).

This clonotype was detected a few times. The rearrangement links TRBV20-1 to TRBJ1-6; D ambiguous. Trimming cost V 3 bases and J 6 bases, with 6 bases left between them. There are 12 residues in the CDR3. Germline CDR1 reads DFQATT; CDR2 reads SNEGSKA (reference sequence). CDR3 nucleotide sequence: TGCAGTGCTAGGTCCCCTAATTCACCCCTCCACTTT. It encodes CSARSPNSPLHF.

V and J are TRBV10-3 and TRBJ2-1; no reliable D call. Trimming shortened V by 6 bases and J by 2 bases, and 14 bases separated the two germline ends. Per the germline V gene, CDR1 is ENHRY and CDR2 is SYGVKD. CDR3 length equals 15 residues. The CDR3 nucleotides read TGTGCCATCAGGGAGACTCCTGACACCTACAATGAGCAGTTCTTC. Its protein product is CAIRETPDTYNEQFF.

This clonotype was seen ten or more times. The chain uses TRBV12-2 and TRBJ2-1; the table's D call, TRBD1, has no DNA check behind it. TRBV12-2 is a known pseudogene. The CDR3 is 20 amino acids. CDR3 nucleotide sequence: TGTGCAAGTCGCTTATACACCGGGACAGGGATAGCGGGAGTTCCCAATGAGCAGTTCTTC. It translates to CASRLYTGTGIAGVPNEQFF.

V is TRBV6-6 and J is TRBJ2-3; D is ambiguous. The V end lost 10 bases, the J end lost 2 bases, and 19 bases lay between the germline ends. The germline gives CDR1 MNHNY, CDR2 SVGAGI (reference sequence). The CDR3 sequence is 15 residues long. CDR3 protein: CAISDEPLSTDTQYF. CDR3 nucleotide sequence: TGTGCCATCTCGGACGAGCCCTTATCCACAGATACGCAGTATTTT.

This clonotype was recorded many times. The rearrangement joins TRBV20-1 to TRBJ2-7, with TRBD1 matching over 8 bases. The V gene end was trimmed by 6 bases and the J gene end by 5 bases; junction bases not matched to a gene: 12. CDR1 and CDR2 (germline): DFQATT, SNEGSKA (reference sequence). The CDR3 extends over 14 amino acids. The CDR3 DNA is TGCAGTGCCACTTCGAGGACAGGGAACGACGAGCAGTACTTC. As protein: CSATSRTGNDEQYF.

A few counts support this clonotype. This chain links TRBV12-3 or TRBV12-4 with TRBJ1-5, with D perhaps TRBD1 (5 bases). The CDR3 loop spans 12 amino acids. V was trimmed by 8 bases and J by 6 bases, leaving 11 bases between them. Written as DNA, the CDR3 is TGTGCCAGCGGGGAGGGGCCTCAGCCCCAGCATTTT. Encoded protein: CASGEGPQPQHF.

This chain connects TRBV4-1 to TRBJ2-1, with no clear D. This CDR3 region has 13 residues. Trimming stripped 1 base from V and 6 bases from J, with 7 bases between. Germline V gene data show CDR1 as MGHRA and CDR2 as YSYEKL. CDR3 protein: CASSQVSSNEQFF. CDR3 nucleotide sequence: TGCGCCAGCAGCCAAGTGTCTAGCAATGAGCAGTTCTTC.

The chain combines TRBV6-1 with TRBJ2-2, with 8 bases that match TRBD2. The ends lost 10 bases at V and 6 bases at J; junction bases unmatched: 7. CDR3 size: 13 residues. The germline CDR1 and CDR2 sequences are MNHNS and SASEGT. This chain's CDR3 is CATRLAGSGELFF. The CDR3 coding sequence is TGTGCCACCCGGCTAGCGGGTTCCGGGGAGCTGTTTTTT.

By share of the sample, this clonotype is medium-sized. Here the CDR3 reads CSVDRGDTQYF. In DNA, the CDR3 is TGCAGCGTGGACAGGGGTGATACGCAGTATTTT. The genes are TRBV29-1 and TRBJ2-3, with 9 bases matching TRBD1. CDR1 is SQVTM, CDR2 ANQGSEA, per germline. The CDR3 length is 11 residues. V was pared by 6 bases and J by 6 bases, with 1 base of the junction left unmatched.

CDR3 loop: CASSIESSYEQYF. The CDR3 nucleotides are TGTGCCAGTAGTATAGAAAGCTCCTACGAGCAGTACTTC. The chain recombines TRBV19 with TRBJ2-7, with D unresolved. V lost 0 bases to trimming and J lost 0 bases, with 3 bases between them. CDR3 size: 13 residues. Germline lookup yields CDR1 LNHDA and CDR2 SQIVND (reference sequence).